Sequencing of this TCR beta chain was carried out in a study of T cell clonality in common variable immunodeficiency. This CDR3 region has 15 residues. The germline V gene has CDR1 SGHNT and CDR2 YYREEE (reference sequence). This clone was seen ten or more times. The read ends 3 residues early relative to the CDR3; the germline J gene fills the gap. Equal genomic DNA amounts from CVID and control samples were sequenced. TCRdb's copy holds only in-frame clones and misses some; the assay was immunoSEQ multiplex PCR. The sample yields about 37,000 clones, without any singletons. The receptor was isolated from a person aged 18 to 70 in good health. V and J are TRBV5-4 and TRBJ1-1; D perhaps matches TRBD1 (5 bases). The material sequenced was peripheral blood mononuclear cells. The covered CDR3 bases are TGTGCCAGCACCTTAGGAGGGACCGTTCCGGGGGAG. Amino acid sequence: CASTLGGTVPGE. The full CDR3 sequence reads CASTLGGTVPGEAFF. The whole variable domain, remainder taken from reference TRBV5-4 and TRBJ1-1, is ETGVTQSPTHLIKTRGQQVTLRCSSQSGHNTVSWYQQALGQGPQFIFQYYREEENGRGNFPPRFSGLQFPNYSSELNVNALELDDSALYLCASTLGGTVPGEAFFGQGTRLTVV.